These 20 T cell receptor beta chains were all obtained from the same sample, sequenced in a study of cytomegalovirus exposure and HLA in healthy donors. PCR primers comprised 60 Vbeta and 13 Jbeta primers. Data came from immunoSEQ multiplex PCR; TCRdb stores just in-frame clones and leaves some out. Across around 44,000 clones, the top ten clones capture roughly 5.5% of the sample. Sequenced sample: PBMCs. Source of these receptors: a male donor in good health and CMV-seropositive.

The CDR3 spells CASSLGLAGLVGSQYF. The CDR3 nucleotides are TGTGCCAGCAGTCTGGGACTAGCGGGGTTAGTAGGGTCCCAGTACTTC. The V call is TRBV28, the J call TRBJ2-5, with TRBD2 identical over 13 bases. J gave up 9 bases and V 5 bases, and 12 bases lay outside the gene matches. The germline CDR1 and CDR2 sequences are MDHEN and SYDVKM. This CDR3 spans 16 amino acids.

The V gene is TRBV7-2, the J gene TRBJ2-5; no definite D call. The CDR3 has 14 amino acids. Germline CDR1 SGHTA, CDR2 FQGNSA. The V gene lost 5 bases and the J gene lost 5 bases, with 15 bases spanning the gap. The CDR3: CASSPPPVWETQYF. The CDR3 bases are TGTGCCAGCAGCCCCCCCCCGGTATGGGAGACCCAGTACTTC.

The rearrangement links TRBV5-1 to TRBJ1-1; possible D gene TRBD1, 5 bases. Trimming cost V 4 bases and J 4 bases, with 17 bases left between them. The germline CDR1 and CDR2 sequences are SGHRS and YFSETQ. The CDR3 contains 15 residues. Here the CDR3 DNA reads TGCGCCAGCAGCAGCTCCAGGGAAGGCGGCACTGAAGCTTTCTTT. Amino acids: CASSSSREGGTEAFF.

The chain has TRBV18 and TRBJ1-6; D uncertain. V gave up 1 base and J gave up 10 bases, with 8 bases separating them. The germline CDR1 and CDR2 sequences are KGHSH and LQKENI. The CDR3 is made up of 13 amino acids. CDR3 sequence: CASSPLAGSPLHF. CDR3 bases: TGTGCCAGCTCACCACTGGCAGGCTCACCCCTCCACTTT.

Points on this clone: Relative to the germline gene, one junction end is altered; a read error may explain this. The chain combines TRBV28 with TRBJ2-7, with D perhaps TRBD2 (5 bases). The CDR3 extends over 14 amino acids. Germline V gives CDR1 MDHEN, CDR2 SYDVKM. Here the CDR3 reads CAGSARGRSYEQYF. DNA for the CDR3: TGTGCCGGCAGCGCACGAGGGCGCTCCTACGAGCAGTACTTC.

J is TRBJ2-2 and V is TRBV5-4; TRBD2 matches at 10 bases. V gave up 0 bases and J gave up 4 bases; unmatched junction bases: 3. This CDR3 region has 16 residues. The germline V gene has CDR1 SGHNT and CDR2 YYREEE (reference sequence). This CDR3 reads CASSLESSGGTGELFF. In DNA, the CDR3 is TGTGCCAGCAGCTTGGAGTCTAGCGGGGGCACCGGGGAGCTGTTTTTT.

The J gene is TRBJ2-1, the V gene TRBV18, with D perhaps TRBD2 (6 bases). The V gene's germline CDR1 is KGHSH and CDR2 LQKENI. CDR3 size: 16 residues. Trimming removed 0 bases from V and 4 bases from J, with 13 bases in between. CDR3: CASSPPTTSRYNEQFF. In DNA, the CDR3 is TGTGCCAGCTCACCACCGACGACTAGTAGGTACAATGAGCAGTTCTTC. Drawing the rest from reference TRBV18 and TRBJ2-1, the complete variable domain is NAGVMQNPRHLVRRRGQEARLRCSPMKGHSHVYWYRQLPEEGLKFMVYLQKENIIDESGMPKERFSAEFPKEGPSILRIQQVVRGDSAAYFCASSPPTTSRYNEQFFGPGTRLTVL.

V and J are TRBV5-6 and TRBJ1-3; maybe TRBD1 (5 bases). V lost 3 bases and J 1 base, leaving 14 bases between the germline ends. Germline V gene lookup returns CDR1 SGHDT and CDR2 YYEEEE. The CDR3 consists of 16 residues. The CDR3 loop is CASSSGIVGSGNTIYF. The CDR3 bases are TGTGCCAGCAGCTCAGGGATTGTAGGGTCTGGAAACACCATATATTTT.

The chain uses TRBV6-5 and TRBJ1-2; D may be TRBD1 (5 bases). The CDR3 has 13 amino acids. The V end lost 2 bases, the J end lost 3 bases, and 7 bases lay between the germline ends. Germline-derived CDR1 and CDR2 are MNHEY and SVGAGI. As DNA, the CDR3 is TGTGCCAGCAGTTACGGGGCGGACTATGGCTACACCTTC. Amino acid sequence: CASSYGADYGYTF.

The chain links TRBV18 to TRBJ2-1; 9 bases line up with TRBD1. The CDR3 covers 16 residues. Germline V gene data show CDR1 as KGHSH and CDR2 as LQKENI. The V gene end was trimmed by 5 bases and the J gene end by 2 bases; junction bases not matched to a gene: 7. This CDR3 is CASSGDRVMTYNEQFF. The DNA for the CDR3 is TGTGCCAGCTCAGGGGACAGGGTTATGACCTACAATGAGCAGTTCTTC.

The chain combines TRBV13 with TRBJ1-5; D not resolved. V was clipped by 0 bases and J by 4 bases, with 4 bases between them. CDR1 and CDR2 from the germline V gene are PRHDT and FYEKMQ (reference sequence). There are 13 residues in the CDR3. CDR3 region: CASSLGENQPQHF. DNA for the CDR3: TGTGCCAGCAGCTTAGGAGAGAATCAGCCCCAGCATTTT. The full variable domain, in which reference TRBV13 and TRBJ1-5 provide the parts outside the CDR3, is AAGVIQSPRHLIKEKRETATLKCYPIPRHDTVYWYQQGPGQDPQFLISFYEKMQSDKGSIPDRFSAQQFSDYHSELNMSSLELGDSALYFCASSLGENQPQHFGDGTRLSIL.

V gene TRBV27 combines with J gene TRBJ2-2; TRBD1 aligns across 7 bases. Germline V gives CDR1 MNHEY, CDR2 SMNVEV (reference sequence). This CDR3 is built from 15 residues. The ends lost 6 bases at V and 1 base at J; junction bases unmatched: 5. Written as DNA, the CDR3 is TGTGCCAGCAGGACCGGGACAGAGAACACCGGGGAGCTGTTTTTT. Translated: CASRTGTENTGELFF.

V is TRBV4-1 and J is TRBJ1-2; D not certain. CDR3 size: 14 residues. Germline V gene sequence: CDR1 MGHRA, CDR2 YSYEKL. Trimming removed 3 bases from V and 2 bases from J, with 10 bases in between. This CDR3 is CASSHPGENYGYTF. CDR3 coding DNA: TGCGCCAGCAGCCACCCTGGGGAGAACTATGGCTACACCTTC.

This chain connects TRBV7-2 to TRBJ2-1; 11 bases map to TRBD2. The CDR3 has 17 amino acids. V gave up 1 base and J gave up 10 bases; unmatched junction bases: 12. Germline assignment: CDR1 SGHTA and CDR2 FQGNSA. CDR3 region: CASSLEIGLAGGKEQFF. In DNA form, the CDR3 reads TGTGCCAGCAGCTTAGAAATCGGGCTAGCGGGGGGTAAGGAGCAGTTCTTC.

V usage is TRBV19 and J usage is TRBJ1-1, with unresolved D. V was cut by 1 base and J by 1 base, with 4 bases left in between. The CDR3 runs to 13 residues. CDR1 is LNHDA and CDR2 is SQIVND in the germline V gene (reference sequence). The CDR3, as DNA: TGTGCCAGTAGTATAGGCGGGAACACTGAAGCTTTCTTT. Amino acids: CASSIGGNTEAFF.

In nucleotides, the CDR3 is TGTGCCAGTACCCCTGGGATGGTGGCAGGGCGGAACACTGAAGCTTTCTTT. Protein sequence: CASTPGMVAGRNTEAFF. The rearrangement uses TRBV19 and TRBJ1-1, with D possibly TRBD1 on 5 matching bases. The CDR3 consists of 17 residues. The V end was cut by 7 bases, the J end by 1 base, with 22 bases between. Germline CDR1 reads LNHDA; CDR2 reads SQIVND (reference sequence).

V gene TRBV28 combines with J gene TRBJ2-7; weak D call: TRBD2 (7 bases). The V and J ends lost 2 bases and 6 bases respectively, with 17 bases between them. This CDR3 comprises 15 residues. Germline-derived CDR1 and CDR2 are MDHEN and SYDVKM. CDR3 in DNA: TGTGCCAGCAGTTTAAATTCCAGGGGCGGGGGCGAGCAGTACTTC. It is translated as CASSLNSRGGGEQYF.

This sequence joins TRBV6-5 and TRBJ1-2; D is unclear. Germline values: CDR1 MNHEY, CDR2 SVGAGI. The length of the CDR3 is 14 residues. Trimming removed 0 bases from V and 1 base from J, with 6 bases in between. The CDR3 bases are TGTGCCAGCAGTTACTCCCCAGTTAACTATGGCTACACCTTC. It codes for CASSYSPVNYGYTF.

The gene calls are TRBV5-8 and TRBJ2-5; a weak D match, TRBD1 (5 bases). Germline CDR1 SGHTS, CDR2 YDEGEE. The CDR3 consists of 14 residues. Trimming shortened V by 2 bases and J by 1 base, and 9 bases separated the two germline ends. The DNA of the CDR3 is TGTGCCAGCAGCTTATGGGGCCTCCAAGAGACCCAGTACTTC. This sequence encodes CASSLWGLQETQYF.

This rearrangement joins TRBV15 to TRBJ1-2; D not resolved. The CDR3 is 15 residues long. V dropped 1 base and J dropped 4 bases, with 13 bases sitting between them. Per the germline V gene, CDR1 is LNHNV and CDR2 is YYDKDF (reference sequence). As DNA, the CDR3 is TGTGCCACCAGCAGAGTGGCCACCGGGTTCTATGGCTACACCTTC. Translated: CATSRVATGFYGYTF.